The clone carrying this TCR beta chain showed up just once. This record belongs to a study of blood T cell repertoires in COVID-19. Sequenced by immunoSEQ multiplex PCR; TCRdb stores in-frame clones only, minus some. The repertoire includes more than 65,000 clones, around 88% of them detected once, and over 5% sits in the top ten. V lost 0 bases and J 4 bases, leaving 7 bases between the germline ends. The CDR3 contains 13 residues. Per germline, CDR1 SGHDT and CDR2 YYEEEE. This sequence was found in a man in his fifties or sixties with acute or convalescent COVID-19. Source material: peripheral blood. This chain links TRBV5-6 with TRBJ1-2; D is possibly TRBD1 (5 bases). The CDR3 nucleotides are TGTGCCAGCAGCTTGGCCGACAGCTATGGCTACACCTTC. Amino acids: CASSLADSYGYTF. The variable domain in full, completed from reference TRBV5-6 and TRBJ1-2, reads DAGVTQSPTHLIKTRGQQVTLRCSPKSGHDTVSWYQQALGQGPQFIFQYYEEEERQRGNFPDRFSGHQFPNYSSELNVNALLLGDSALYLCASSLADSYGYTFGSGTRLTVV.